This T cell receptor (beta chain) came from a study of siplizumab effects on memory and regulatory T cells. The V end lost 10 bases, the J end lost 2 bases, and 15 bases lay between the germline ends. This CDR3 region has 14 residues. Germline CDR1 MNHNS, CDR2 SASEGT. Worth noting for this clone: Its antigen is not known.

Assays covered about 10^5 TCR templates per sample. The data were produced by immunoSEQ multiplex PCR, yet TCRdb's version contains in-frame clones alone and is incomplete. The sample lists about 110,000 clones, around 92% occurring once. Notes on the study in general: Naive T cells looked more diverse than memory cells and looked like major alloresponse contributors. No functional test confirmed suppression by proliferating siplizumab-culture Tregs. Alloreactive sequences whose origin lay in unstimulated CD4+ memory cells were significantly reduced by siplizumab.

Sequenced input: Tregs sorted from blood. The receptor's source is a human donor in good health. V is TRBV6-1 and J is TRBJ1-3; perhaps TRBD1 as D (5 bases). The DNA of the CDR3 is TGTGCCACCCAGGCGGGGACCACTGGAAACACCATATATTTT. Residues: CATQAGTTGNTIYF.